This T cell receptor beta chain emerged from a study of early stage breast cancer tumors. Study-level background: Of about 17 invasive breast tumors, about a dozen were hormone receptor-positive, HER2-negative. About eight ER+/PR+/HER2- tumors were invasive ductal; a few were invasive lobular. Average read coverage per sample was about 10-fold.

Sequenced by immunoSEQ multiplex PCR; TCRdb stores in-frame clones only, minus some. The sample consists of around 20,000 clones, over 70% of them appearing once. J was trimmed by 5 bases and V by 5 bases; bases with no gene match: 7. CDR3 length: 15 residues. Germline V gene sequence: CDR1 KGHSH, CDR2 LQKENI. The sequence was collected from a person aged 65 to 85 with breast cancer. The sequenced sample was blood. The chain recombines TRBV18 with TRBJ1-5, with 9 positions matching TRBD1. DNA for the CDR3: TGTGCCAGCTCAGGGGGACAGGGCTGGGATCAGCCCCAGCATTTT. It codes for CASSGGQGWDQPQHF.